The text below deals with one TCR beta chain. The target antigen is unknown. PBMCs numbering at least 7 million were isolated per sample. These data belong to a study of blood T cells in healthy people across ages. The study's findings and limits: A strong correlation was seen between TCR beta diversity and naive T cell percentage.

A J-beta primer mix and a sample-barcoded 5' primer were used in a second PCR of roughly 6 to 12 cycles. Using its own MiXCR run on the 5' RACE reads, TCRdb lists one record per CDR3 protein. Seen here are about 1.5 million distinct CDR3 sequences, about 43% observed once, and the top ten hold approximately 7.9%. CDR3 length equals 12 residues. Germline V gene lookup returns CDR1 MDHEN and CDR2 SYDVKM. The ends were cut back, 3 bases at V and 10 bases at J, with 7 bases in the middle. This clonotype was obtained from a woman younger than 35 in good health. The chain links TRBV28 to TRBJ1-6; unclear D gene. Input material: blood. CDR3 sequence (DNA): TGTGCCAGCAGTTTCGGGCTGTCACCCCTCCACTTT. Its protein is CASSFGLSPLHF. Looking up the rest from reference TRBV28 and TRBJ1-6 gives the full variable domain: DVKVTQSSRYLVKRTGEKVFLECVQDMDHENMFWYRQDPGLGLRLIYFSYDVKMKEKGDIPEGYSVSREKKERFSLILESASTNQTSMYLCASSFGLSPLHFGNGTRLTVT.